The clone carrying this T cell receptor beta chain has a count of ten or more. Its target is unknown. This entry belongs to a study of identical twins. CDR1 KGHDR and CDR2 SFDVKD come from the germline V gene. J gave up 4 bases and V 6 bases, and 4 bases lay outside the gene matches. This CDR3 is 16 amino acids long. After template switching added a universal primer site, the resulting cDNA carried unique molecular identifiers. TCRdb recomputed calls from the 5' RACE reads with MiXCR, one row per CDR3 protein. The sample holds 150,000 or so distinct CDR3 sequences, under 4.5% seen once. The study's findings and limits: Excess sharing by twins proved weaker in beta out-of-frame sequences.

Specimen: memory T cells sorted from blood. The receptor comes from a man younger than 30 in good health. V usage is TRBV24-1 and J usage is TRBJ2-1, with TRBD2 identical over 14 bases. The CDR3 loop is CATSTGLAGEYNEQFF. The CDR3 DNA is TGTGCCACCAGTACGGGACTAGCGGGAGAGTACAATGAGCAGTTCTTC.